Each of the 10 T cell receptor beta chains below was sequenced from the same sample in a study of read filtering for tumor transcriptome and immune sequencing. The library was built from 400 ng RNA with molecular barcoded adaptors for alpha/delta and beta/gamma chains. From the reads, TCRdb called clonotypes with MiXCR, one entry per CDR3 protein. The repertoire holds fewer than 35,000 distinct CDR3 sequences, with about a fifth as singletons. Sequencing was performed on a population of CD138-negative cells sorted from bone marrow. These receptors originate from a donor aged 40 or older with multiple myeloma.

This clonotype has a count of ten or more. V usage is TRBV7-9 and J usage is TRBJ2-4; 11 bases line up with TRBD2. Trimming cost V 5 bases and J 5 bases; bases outside gene matches: 8. Germline CDR1 reads SEHNR; CDR2 reads FQNEAQ (reference sequence). The length of the CDR3 is 16 residues. This CDR3 is CASSTRLAGIQNIQYF. DNA for the CDR3: TGTGCCAGCAGCACGAGACTAGCGGGAATCCAAAACATTCAGTACTTC.

This clonotype was seen many times. This chain connects TRBV28 to TRBJ2-5; 7 bases line up with TRBD1. The CDR3 totals 15 residues. The V gene's germline CDR1 is MDHEN and CDR2 SYDVKM. Trimming took 7 bases from V and 2 from J; bases not matched to a gene: 10. Written as DNA, the CDR3 is TGTGCCAGCAAACAGGGGCCAACATTTCAAGAGACCCAGTACTTC. Translated: CASKQGPTFQETQYF.

Regarding this clonotype: This likely traces to a read error, being one base from a far larger clone. V gene TRBV12-3 or TRBV12-4 combines with J gene TRBJ2-7; tentative D call: TRBD1 (5 bases). The CDR3 has 14 amino acids. Trimming stripped 1 base from V and 6 bases from J, with 13 bases between. The DNA of the CDR3 is TGTGCCAGCAGTTTAGGCAGGGCTGGAAGCGAGCAGTACTTC. The encoded protein is CASSLGRAGSEQYF.

This clonotype was counted at least ten times. The chain links TRBV6-1 to TRBJ1-1, with unresolved D. Germline assignment: CDR1 MNHNS and CDR2 SASEGT. V dropped 3 bases and J dropped 1 base, with 9 bases sitting between them. The CDR3 contains 14 residues. This CDR3 reads CASSEMGSNTEAFF. The CDR3 nucleotides are TGTGCCAGCAGTGAGATGGGATCGAACACTGAAGCTTTCTTT.

Note on this clonotype: This may be a read error, as it is one base from a much larger clone. The V gene is TRBV9, the J gene TRBJ2-1; D may be TRBD1 (5 bases). Deletions cut 4 bases from V and 2 bases from J, with 13 bases between. This CDR3 is 15 amino acids long. Germline CDR1 SGDLS, CDR2 YYNGEE. CDR3 in amino acids: CASSIGLGAYNEQFF. The CDR3 nucleotides read TGTGCCAGCAGCATAGGTCTAGGGGCCTACAATGAGCAGTTCTTC.

The chain combines TRBV2 with TRBJ1-2; D perhaps matches TRBD1 (6 bases). CDR3 size: 13 residues. Trimming cost V 7 bases and J 8 bases, with 17 bases left between them. The germline gives CDR1 SNHLY, CDR2 FYNNEI. This chain's CDR3 is CASTAGGMSGYTF. The CDR3 DNA reads TGTGCCAGCACCGCGGGGGGCATGAGCGGCTACACCTTC.

This clonotype was seen at least ten times. This rearrangement joins TRBV24-1 to TRBJ2-5; 10 bases align to TRBD1. CDR3 length: 13 residues. V lost 9 bases, J lost 4 bases, and 4 bases stayed unmatched. The germline V gene has CDR1 KGHDR and CDR2 SFDVKD. The CDR3 spells CATSGQGRETQYF. DNA for the CDR3: TGTGCCACCTCGGGACAGGGGCGAGAGACCCAGTACTTC.

Ten or more counts support this clonotype. The chain links TRBV19 to TRBJ1-2; TRBD1 might be the D (5 bases). With 4 bases removed from V and 3 bases from J, the gap between germline ends came to 15 bases. This CDR3 contains 15 residues. Germline-derived CDR1 and CDR2 are LNHDA and SQIVND (reference sequence). CDR3 region: CASSTRQTRHYGYTF. CDR3 nucleotide sequence: TGTGCCAGTAGTACCCGACAGACTCGACACTATGGCTACACCTTC.

This clonotype has only a few counts. A read error is possible here, since a much larger clone lies one base away. This rearrangement joins TRBV7-9 to TRBJ1-3; D perhaps matches TRBD1 (5 bases). The CDR3 runs 14 residues. V dropped 6 bases and J dropped 1 base, with 10 bases sitting between them. CDR1 SEHNR and CDR2 FQNEAQ come from the germline V gene (reference sequence). The CDR3 DNA sequence: TGTGCCAGCAGAACGACAGCATCTGGAAACACCATATATTTT. It yields the protein CASRTTASGNTIYF.

This clonotype was seen a handful of times. V gene TRBV5-1 combines with J gene TRBJ2-5, with 15 nucleotides matching TRBD2. Germline-derived CDR1 and CDR2 are SGHRS and YFSETQ. The CDR3 is made up of 17 amino acids. The J segment lost 2 bases and the V segment lost 4 bases, leaving 6 bases of the junction unmatched. The DNA for the CDR3 is TGCGCCAGCAGCACCGGGACTAGCGGGGGGAGACAAGAGACCCAGTACTTC. Amino acids: CASSTGTSGGRQETQYF.